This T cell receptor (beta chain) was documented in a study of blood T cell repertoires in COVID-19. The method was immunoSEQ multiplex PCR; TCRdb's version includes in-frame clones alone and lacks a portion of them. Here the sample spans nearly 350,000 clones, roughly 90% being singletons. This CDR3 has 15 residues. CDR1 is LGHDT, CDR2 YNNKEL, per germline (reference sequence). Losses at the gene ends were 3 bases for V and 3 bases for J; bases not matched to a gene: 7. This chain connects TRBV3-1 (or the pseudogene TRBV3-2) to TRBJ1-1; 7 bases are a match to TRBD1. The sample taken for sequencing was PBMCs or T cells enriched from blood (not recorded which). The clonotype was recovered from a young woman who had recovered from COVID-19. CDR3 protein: CASSHSDRVDTEAFF. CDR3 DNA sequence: TGTGCCAGCAGCCACTCAGACAGGGTGGACACTGAAGCTTTCTTT.